The rows below give T cell receptor beta chains drawn from one sample of a study of T cell repertoires in cytomegalovirus infection. One entry per CDR3 protein, called by TCRdb with MiXCR from the reads. The sample lists under 250,000 distinct CDR3 sequences, roughly an eighth seen once, with 1.5% to 2% in the top ten. Material: PBMCs. The receptors originated from a human donor in good health (CMV status not recorded). Some clones in this sample may be carry-over from other donors' samples. The CDR3 runs from the conserved cysteine through the conserved F or W. A D gene is named only where the DNA matches it firmly. Where a row states a size, it is once, few, many or the class of an expanded clone; other rows omit it.

TRBV19	12	TRBJ1-1	-	-	TGTGCCAGTAAGGCAAACTTCGGTGAAGCTTTCTTT	CASKANFGEAFF
TRBV4-3	19	TRBJ2-6	many	-	TGCGCCAGCAGCCAAGATTACGGGGGTCCGGGGTCTGGGGCCAACGTCCTGACTTTC	CASSQDYGGPGSGANVLTF
TRBV11-3	16	TRBJ2-1	many	TRBD1	TGTGCCAGCAGCTTAGACCTGACAGGGGCCCACAATGAGCAGTTCTTC	CASSLDLTGAHNEQFF
TRBV12-3/TRBV12-4	15	TRBJ1-5	many	-	TGTGCCAGCAATTCAAACAGGGAGGAGGATCAGCCCCAGCATTTT	CASNSNREEDQPQHF
TRBV19	15	TRBJ2-1	many	-	TGTGCCACCAAATCGGGCCAAAGCTCCTACAATGAGCAGTTCTTC	CATKSGQSSYNEQFF
TRBV20-1	14	TRBJ2-1	-	-	TGCAGTGCTTTCTTTTCGGACGGGTACAATGAGCAGTTCTTC	CSAFFSDGYNEQFF
TRBV10-3	15	TRBJ1-1	many	-	TGTGCCATCAGTGACCCGAGGGGGTCAAACACTGAAGCTTTCTTT	CAISDPRGSNTEAFF
TRBV7-2	14	TRBJ1-2	many	-	TGTGCCAGCAGCTTAGTGGGCCAGATCTATGGCTACACCTTC	CASSLVGQIYGYTF
TRBV15	14	TRBJ2-2	many	-	TGTGCCACCAGCTTCGGACAGAACACCGGGGAGCTGTTTTTT	CATSFGQNTGELFF
TRBV28	15	TRBJ2-3	-	-	TGTGCCAGCAGGGACGGGGGGCCTAGCACAGATACGCAGTATTTT	CASRDGGPSTDTQYF
TRBV11-3	17	TRBJ1-3	-	-	TGTGCCAGCAGCTTATCCCGAGTGGGGGCCTCTGGAAACACCATATATTTT	CASSLSRVGASGNTIYF
TRBV6-1	13	TRBJ1-1	few	-	TGTGCCAGCAGTGACTCAAGGAACACTGAAGCTTTCTTT	CASSDSRNTEAFF
TRBV7-2	15	TRBJ1-5	many	-	TGTGCCAGCAGCGTCACGGATGATAGCAATCAGCCCCAGCATTTT	CASSVTDDSNQPQHF
TRBV30	14	TRBJ1-1	-	-	TGTGCCTGGATAGTGCCAGGGGCCAACACTGAAGCTTTCTTT	CAWIVPGANTEAFF
TRBV25-1	15	TRBJ1-4	many	-	TGTGCCAGCAGTCCCGCGCTTCCTTTTAATGAAAAACTGTTTTTT	CASSPALPFNEKLFF
TRBV10-3	13	TRBJ2-5	many	TRBD1	TGTGCCATCAGCGGGACAGTCCAAGAGACCCAGTACTTC	CAISGTVQETQYF
TRBV28	18	TRBJ1-2	-	-	TGTGCCAGCAGCTTCACCGGGAGACTTAACCAAGCTAACTATGGCTACACCTTC	CASSFTGRLNQANYGYTF
TRBV6-5	14	TRBJ2-7	-	-	TGTGCCAGCAGTTACTCGGGGCGGACCTACGAGCAGTACTTC	CASSYSGRTYEQYF